This T cell receptor beta chain appears in the sequencing data of a study of cytomegalovirus exposure and HLA in healthy donors. Study-level findings and limits: The majority of CMV-associated TCR beta chains were reported as apparently HLA-restricted in a later analysis.

This clone was counted once. The antigen is undetermined. It was with 60 Vbeta and 13 Jbeta primers that the PCR ran. Only in-frame clones appear in the TCRdb table, and some are missing; sequencing was by immunoSEQ multiplex PCR. This table has about 81,000 clones, just under 90% appearing once. The CDR3 is 15 residues long. Germline-derived CDR1 and CDR2 are SGHRS and YFSETQ. This clonotype was sampled from a man aged 18 to 35 in good health and CMV-seronegative. This rearrangement joins TRBV5-1 to TRBJ2-5; 10 bases are shared with TRBD1. The better agreement between TRBJ2-7 and the DNA end casts doubt on the J call. Material: PBMCs. CDR3 loop: CASSLAGTGANEQYF. CDR3 sequence (DNA): TGCGCCAGCAGCCTTGCAGGGACAGGGGCTAACGAGCAGTACTTC.